The 25 T cell receptor beta chains presented below share a single source sample, sequenced in a study of blood T cells in healthy people across ages. Then a second PCR, running about 6 to 12 cycles, was carried out with a sample-barcoded 5' primer and a J-beta primer mix. TCRdb used MiXCR to reprocess the 5' RACE reads, holding one entry per CDR3 protein. The sample lists over a million distinct CDR3 sequences, roughly 60% seen once, with 6.5% to 8.5% in the top ten. The sequenced material came from blood. These receptor sequences come from a man aged 18 to 35 in good health.

The chain couples TRBV6-5 to TRBJ2-7; D is possibly TRBD1 (5 bases). CDR1 is MNHEY, CDR2 SVGAGI, per germline. The CDR3 is 15 amino acids. The ends were cut back, 2 bases at V and 0 bases at J, with 11 bases in the middle. The CDR3 loop reads CASSYVRGSSYEQYF. In nucleotides, the CDR3 is TGTGCCAGCAGTTACGTAAGGGGTAGCTCCTACGAGCAGTACTTC.

This clonotype was observed a handful of times. V usage is TRBV29-1 and J usage is TRBJ1-2; a weak D match, TRBD1 (5 bases). Germline values: CDR1 SQVTM, CDR2 ANQGSEA. Trimming left V 2 bases short and J 7 bases short, with 17 bases between. The CDR3 is 14 residues long. DNA for the CDR3: TGCAGCGTTGAACGGTCCACAGGAACGTCTGGCTACACCTTC. Residues: CSVERSTGTSGYTF.

The chain employs TRBV6-2 or TRBV6-3 and TRBJ2-7, with 8 positions matching TRBD2. CDR1 is MNHEY, CDR2 SVGEGT, per germline. The CDR3 covers 12 residues. Unmatched junction bases numbered 3, after V lost 9 bases and J lost 2 bases. CDR3 sequence reads: CASGLAPYEQYF. CDR3 nucleotides: TGTGCCAGTGGACTAGCTCCCTACGAGCAGTACTTC.

This clonotype was counted ten times or more. The chain has TRBV27 and TRBJ2-6, with D hard to call. CDR1 and CDR2 (germline): MNHEY, SMNVEV (reference sequence). The CDR3 has 15 residues. V was trimmed by 2 bases and J by 0 bases, leaving 5 bases between them. The CDR3 nucleotides read TGTGCCAGCAGTTTAACCAGCTCTGGGGCCAACGTCCTGACTTTC. Translated, it gives CASSLTSSGANVLTF.

The sample holds one count of this clonotype. V usage is TRBV20-1 and J usage is TRBJ1-2; 7 nucleotides align to TRBD1. The CDR3 spans 17 residues. Germline assignment: CDR1 DFQATT and CDR2 SNEGSKA (reference sequence). Losses at the gene ends were 1 base for V and 8 bases for J; bases not matched to a gene: 19. In DNA form, the CDR3 reads TGCAGTGCTAGAGCTTTGACAGGGTCAACTATTGCGAGCGGCTACACCTTC. The encoded protein is CSARALTGSTIASGYTF.

In this sample, this clonotype turned up a few times. The chain joins TRBV7-9 to TRBJ2-5; no firm D call. Trimming took off 0 bases at V and 0 bases at J, with 5 bases between the two ends. The CDR3 consists of 14 residues. Germline lookup yields CDR1 SEHNR and CDR2 FQNEAQ (reference sequence). CDR3 sequence reads: CASSLASYQETQYF. CDR3 DNA sequence: TGTGCCAGCAGCTTAGCCTCGTACCAAGAGACCCAGTACTTC.

The genes are TRBV2 and TRBJ2-1; D is possibly TRBD2 (6 bases). V lost 6 bases to trimming and J lost 4 bases, with 10 bases between them. Germline values: CDR1 SNHLY, CDR2 FYNNEI. The CDR3 contains 13 residues. Here the CDR3 DNA reads TGTGCCAGCAGATCCGGGGGATACAATGAGCAGTTCTTC. Protein product: CASRSGGYNEQFF.

The chain uses TRBV4-3 and TRBJ2-7, with 8 bases that match TRBD2. CDR3 length: 17 residues. Germline loops: CDR1 LGHNA, CDR2 YSLEER. V dropped 0 bases and J dropped 1; count of bases not matched to a gene: 8. This chain's CDR3 is CASSQDRVTSDSYEQYF. CDR3 DNA sequence: TGCGCCAGCAGCCAAGATAGAGTGACTAGCGATTCCTACGAGCAGTACTTC.

This clonotype has just a few counts. This chain joins TRBV4-2 and TRBJ2-4, with TRBD2 as a possible D gene (6 bases). The germline gives CDR1 LGHNA, CDR2 YNFKEQ. V dropped 7 bases and J dropped 4 bases, with 14 bases sitting between them. This CDR3 spans 14 amino acids. The CDR3 DNA reads TGTGCCAGCACGGAGGGCTACGCAAAAAACATTCAGTACTTC. Translated, it gives CASTEGYAKNIQYF.

The gene calls are TRBV3-1 and TRBJ1-2, with D perhaps matching TRBD1 (6 bases). The germline gives CDR1 LGHDT, CDR2 YNNKEL (reference sequence). Trimming pared 2 bases from V and 4 bases from J, leaving 20 bases between. CDR3 size: 17 residues. This CDR3 reads CASSQFSRGGGLYGYTF. The CDR3 nucleotides read TGTGCCAGCAGCCAATTCTCCCGGGGAGGGGGTCTCTATGGCTACACCTTC.

J is TRBJ1-1 and V is TRBV9; no firm D call. Trimming left V 0 bases short and J 0 bases short, with 9 bases between. The CDR3 length is 15 residues. Germline V gives CDR1 SGDLS, CDR2 YYNGEE. CDR3 loop: CASSVVSSVNTEAFF. The CDR3 DNA reads TGTGCCAGCAGCGTAGTTTCCAGCGTGAACACTGAAGCTTTCTTT.

This clonotype has just a few counts. The rearrangement joins TRBV7-2 to TRBJ1-1; D may be TRBD1 (6 bases). Looked up from germline, CDR1 is SGHTA and CDR2 is FQGNSA. Trimming left V 2 bases short and J 1 base short, with 14 bases between. The CDR3 is made up of 16 amino acids. DNA for the CDR3: TGTGCCAGCAGCTTAATACAGGGTCGGGGGAACACTGAAGCTTTCTTT. It codes for CASSLIQGRGNTEAFF.

The rearrangement joins TRBV29-1 to TRBJ2-7; D unresolved. The germline CDR1 and CDR2 sequences are SQVTM and ANQGSEA. CDR3 length: 12 amino acids. V lost 7 bases, J lost 2 bases, and 12 bases lay in between. This chain's CDR3 is CSASLSPYEQYF. The DNA for the CDR3 is TGCAGCGCCAGCCTTAGTCCCTACGAGCAGTACTTC.

Only a few counts were recorded for this clonotype. The V and J genes are TRBV4-1 and TRBJ2-4, with 10 bases identical to TRBD2. The DNA end lines up better with TRBJ2-7; the J call may be wrong. The CDR3 is 11 amino acids. Germline CDR1 and CDR2: MGHRA and YSYEKL. CDR3 sequence reads: CATASGSEQYF. The DNA for the CDR3 is TGCGCCACGGCTAGCGGGAGCGAGCAGTACTTC.

This clonotype was seen a few times. The chain uses TRBV20-1 and TRBJ2-3; D not resolved. This CDR3 comprises 11 residues. V shed 0 bases and J shed 9 bases, with 7 bases lying between them. CDR1 DFQATT and CDR2 SNEGSKA come from the germline V gene (reference sequence). CDR3 DNA: TGCAGTGCTAGAGATATCAGAACGCAGTATTTT. Its protein is CSARDIRTQYF.

Points on this clonotype: One base away lies a much larger clone, so this may be a sequencing read error. The chain joins TRBV5-1 to TRBJ1-4; D gene ambiguous. The CDR3 contains 14 residues. Looked up from germline, CDR1 is SGHRS and CDR2 is YFSETQ. Between the trimmed V and J ends, which lost 4 bases and 8 bases, there was a span of 15 bases. For the CDR3, the DNA is TGCGCCAGCAGCGTGCTAGGGAGGAACGAAAAACTGTTTTTT. It codes for CASSVLGRNEKLFF.

The chain joins TRBV4-3 to TRBJ2-2; unclear D gene. The germline V and J ends were trimmed by 2 bases and 7 bases, with 11 bases remaining between them. The germline CDR1 and CDR2 sequences are LGHNA and YSLEER. The CDR3 contains 14 residues. The CDR3 bases are TGCGCCAGCAGCCAACCGGGTTCTGGCGGGGAGCTGTTTTTT. Translated: CASSQPGSGGELFF.

In the case of this clonotype: Sequence at one end of the junction differs from germline and may be a read error. CDR3 sequence reads: CASSPRGQGEKPFF. As DNA, the CDR3 is TGTGCCAGCAGCCCAAGGGGGCAGGGTGAAAAACCGTTTTTT. This chain connects TRBV7-2 to TRBJ1-4; TRBD1 agrees at 7 bases. This CDR3 is built from 14 residues. CDR1 is SGHTA, CDR2 FQGNSA, per germline.

The V gene is TRBV7-2, the J gene TRBJ2-1; D unresolved. V lost 0 bases and J lost 7, with 7 bases in between. From germline, CDR1 is SGHTA and CDR2 FQGNSA. The CDR3 contains 13 residues. The CDR3 sequence: CASSLASNNEQFF. In DNA form, the CDR3 reads TGTGCCAGCAGCTTAGCGTCGAATAATGAGCAGTTCTTC. The complete variable domain, with remaining parts taken from reference TRBV7-2 and TRBJ2-1, reads GAGVSQSPSNKVTEKGKDVELRCDPISGHTALYWYRQSLGQGLEFLIYFQGNSAPDKSGLPSDRFSAERTGGSVSTLTIQRTQQEDSAVYLCASSLASNNEQFFGPGTRLTVL.

This clonotype was seen a few times. The chain employs TRBV20-1 and TRBJ2-3, with unresolved D. CDR1 DFQATT and CDR2 SNEGSKA come from the germline V gene (reference sequence). The CDR3 has 12 residues. V lost 2 bases to trimming and J lost 0 bases, with 3 bases between them. The CDR3 nucleotides are TGCAGTGCTAGATTTAGCACAGATACGCAGTATTTT. Translation: CSARFSTDTQYF.

The gene calls are TRBV21-1 and TRBJ2-6; the D call TRBD1 from the table was never checked on the DNA. TRBV21-1 is noted as a pseudogene. This CDR3 spans 12 amino acids. The CDR3 region is CASSKRQGYLTF. CDR3 bases: TGTGCCAGCAGCAAAAGGCAGGGATATCTGACTTTC.

The V call is TRBV28, the J call TRBJ1-2; TRBD1 matches 12 bases. The J segment lost 8 bases and the V segment lost 6 bases, leaving 10 bases of the junction unmatched. Germline loops: CDR1 MDHEN, CDR2 SYDVKM. The CDR3 spans 15 residues. The CDR3 DNA sequence: TGTGCCAGCAGGCCTCCGGGACAGGGGGCCTGGGGCTACACCTTC. Translated, it gives CASRPPGQGAWGYTF.

The gene calls are TRBV27 and TRBJ2-5, with TRBD2 matching over 9 bases. V lost 9 bases, J lost 4 bases, and 9 bases stayed unmatched. The length of the CDR3 is 14 residues. The germline V gene has CDR1 MNHEY and CDR2 SMNVEV (reference sequence). The DNA for the CDR3 is TGTGCCAGTTTAGGACTAGCGCCTCGAGAGACCCAGTACTTC. Translation: CASLGLAPRETQYF.

V gene TRBV4-1 combines with J gene TRBJ2-7; D is perhaps TRBD2 (7 bases). The CDR3 covers 13 residues. V was pared by 8 bases and J by 6 bases, with 17 bases between. Germline loops: CDR1 MGHRA, CDR2 YSYEKL. CDR3 protein: CASGGGGASEQYF. In DNA, the CDR3 is TGCGCCAGCGGCGGAGGGGGGGCTAGCGAGCAGTACTTC.

The chain links TRBV4-1 to TRBJ1-1; no definite D call. The germline CDR1 and CDR2 sequences are MGHRA and YSYEKL. Trimming pared 4 bases from V and 0 bases from J, leaving 12 bases between. This CDR3 comprises 15 residues. The CDR3 DNA is TGCGCCAGCAGCCCCCGTGACAACCTGAACACTGAAGCTTTCTTT. This translates into CASSPRDNLNTEAFF.